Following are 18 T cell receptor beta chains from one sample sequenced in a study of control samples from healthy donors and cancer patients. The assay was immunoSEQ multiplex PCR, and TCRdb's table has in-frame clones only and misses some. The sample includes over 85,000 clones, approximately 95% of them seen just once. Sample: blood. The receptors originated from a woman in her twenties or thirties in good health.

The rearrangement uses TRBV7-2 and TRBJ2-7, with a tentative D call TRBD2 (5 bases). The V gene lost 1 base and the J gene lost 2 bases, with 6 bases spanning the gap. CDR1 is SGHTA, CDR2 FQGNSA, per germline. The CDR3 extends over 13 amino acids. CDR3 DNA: TGTGCCAGCAGCTTAGGGGAGACCTACGAGCAGTACTTC. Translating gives CASSLGETYEQYF.

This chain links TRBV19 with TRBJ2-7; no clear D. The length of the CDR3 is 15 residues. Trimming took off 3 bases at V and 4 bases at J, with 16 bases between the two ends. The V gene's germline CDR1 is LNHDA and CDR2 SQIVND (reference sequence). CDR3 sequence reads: CASSISGLPSYEQYF. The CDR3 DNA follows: TGTGCCAGTAGTATCTCAGGATTACCCAGTTACGAGCAGTACTTC.

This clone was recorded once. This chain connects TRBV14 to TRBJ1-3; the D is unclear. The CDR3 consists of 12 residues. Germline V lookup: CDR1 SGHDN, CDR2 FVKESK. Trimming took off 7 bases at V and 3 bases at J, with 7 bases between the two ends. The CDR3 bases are TGTGCCAGCAAAGGGATTGGAAACACCATATATTTT. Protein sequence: CASKGIGNTIYF.

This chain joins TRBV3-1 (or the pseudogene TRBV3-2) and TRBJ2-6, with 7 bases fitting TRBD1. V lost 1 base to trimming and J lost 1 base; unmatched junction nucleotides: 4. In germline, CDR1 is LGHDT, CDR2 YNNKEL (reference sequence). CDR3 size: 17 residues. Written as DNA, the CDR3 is TGTGCCAGCAGCCAAGGCACCAGGGGGTCTGGGGCCAACGTCCTGACTTTC. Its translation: CASSQGTRGSGANVLTF.

This CDR3 is CASSIDPGLAGVADTQYF. CDR3 bases: TGTGCCAGCAGCATCGACCCGGGACTAGCGGGAGTGGCAGATACGCAGTATTTT. The rearrangement uses TRBV27 and TRBJ2-3; 14 bases line up with TRBD2. CDR3 length: 18 amino acids. The germline gives CDR1 MNHEY, CDR2 SMNVEV (reference sequence). The junction had 12 bases not matched to a gene; V was cut back by 6 bases and J by 4 bases.

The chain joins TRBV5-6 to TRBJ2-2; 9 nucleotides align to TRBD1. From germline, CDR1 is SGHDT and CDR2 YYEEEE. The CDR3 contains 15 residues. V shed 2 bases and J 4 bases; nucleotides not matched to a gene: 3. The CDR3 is CASSFRDRATGELFF. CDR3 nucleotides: TGTGCCAGCAGCTTCCGGGACAGGGCCACCGGGGAGCTGTTTTTT.

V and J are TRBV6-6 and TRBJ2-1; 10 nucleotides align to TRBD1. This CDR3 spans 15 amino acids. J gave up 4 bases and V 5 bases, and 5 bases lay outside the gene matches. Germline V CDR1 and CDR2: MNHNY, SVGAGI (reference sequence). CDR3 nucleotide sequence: TGTGCCAGCAGTCCCGGGACAGGGGATTACAATGAGCAGTTCTTC. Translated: CASSPGTGDYNEQFF.

DNA of the CDR3: TGTGCCAGCAGCTTATTCGGGACCCTCACCGGGGAGCTGTTTTTT. Translating it yields CASSLFGTLTGELFF. V and J are TRBV7-8 and TRBJ2-2, with D perhaps matching TRBD1 or TRBD2 (5 bases each). Germline assignment: CDR1 SGHVS and CDR2 FQNEAQ. The ends were cut back, 2 bases at V and 4 bases at J, with 11 bases in the middle. The length of the CDR3 is 15 residues.

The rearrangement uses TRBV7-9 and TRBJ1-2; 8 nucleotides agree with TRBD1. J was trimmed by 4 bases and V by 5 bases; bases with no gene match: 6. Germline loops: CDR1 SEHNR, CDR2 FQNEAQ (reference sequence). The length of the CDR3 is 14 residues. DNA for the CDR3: TGTGCCAGCAGCACGTCGGACAGGGCCTATGGCTACACCTTC. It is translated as CASSTSDRAYGYTF.

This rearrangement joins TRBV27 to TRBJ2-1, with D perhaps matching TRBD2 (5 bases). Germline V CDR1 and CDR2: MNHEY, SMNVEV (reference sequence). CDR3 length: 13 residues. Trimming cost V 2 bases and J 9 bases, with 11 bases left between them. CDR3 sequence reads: CASSLSGSTEQFF. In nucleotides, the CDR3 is TGTGCCAGCAGTTTAAGTGGGAGCACTGAGCAGTTCTTC.

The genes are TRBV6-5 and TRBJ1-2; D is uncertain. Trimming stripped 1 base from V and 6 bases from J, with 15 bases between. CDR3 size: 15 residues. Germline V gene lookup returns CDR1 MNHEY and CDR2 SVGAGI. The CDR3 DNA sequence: TGTGCCAGCAGTTACTTCCGGACGGGTCATGATGGCTACACCTTC. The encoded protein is CASSYFRTGHDGYTF.

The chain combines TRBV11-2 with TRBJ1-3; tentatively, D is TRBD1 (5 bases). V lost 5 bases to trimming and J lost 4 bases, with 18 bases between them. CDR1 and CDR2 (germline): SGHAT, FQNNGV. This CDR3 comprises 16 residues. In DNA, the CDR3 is TGTGCCAGCAGCCCCGTGGGACGGAGGGCAGGAAACACCATATATTTT. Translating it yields CASSPVGRRAGNTIYF.

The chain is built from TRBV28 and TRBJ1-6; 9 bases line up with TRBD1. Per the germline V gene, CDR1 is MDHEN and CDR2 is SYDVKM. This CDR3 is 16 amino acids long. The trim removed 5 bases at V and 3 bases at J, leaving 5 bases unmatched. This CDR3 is CASSTTTGGYNSPLHF. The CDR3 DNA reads TGTGCCAGCAGTACTACGACAGGGGGCTATAATTCACCCCTCCACTTT.

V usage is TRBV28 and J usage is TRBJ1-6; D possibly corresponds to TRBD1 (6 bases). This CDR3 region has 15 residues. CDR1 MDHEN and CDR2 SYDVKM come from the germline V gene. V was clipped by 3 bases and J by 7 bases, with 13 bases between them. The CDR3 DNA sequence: TGTGCCAGCAGTTTTGTGGTAGGGACAAATTCACCCCTCCACTTT. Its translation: CASSFVVGTNSPLHF.

The CDR3 reads CASSPGQSYEQYF. For the CDR3, the DNA is TGTGCCAGCAGCCCCGGACAGTCCTACGAGCAGTACTTC. The chain uses TRBV28 and TRBJ2-7, with a possible D match to TRBD1 (6 bases). The CDR3 is 13 residues long. Trimming pared 6 bases from V and 1 base from J, leaving 10 bases between. The germline CDR1 and CDR2 sequences are MDHEN and SYDVKM.

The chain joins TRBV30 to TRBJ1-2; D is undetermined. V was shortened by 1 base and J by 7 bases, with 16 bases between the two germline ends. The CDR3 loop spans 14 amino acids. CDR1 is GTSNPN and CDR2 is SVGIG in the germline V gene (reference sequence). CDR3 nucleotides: TGTGCCTGGAGTGGGGTGGGGATCGTTGCTGGCTACACCTTC. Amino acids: CAWSGVGIVAGYTF.

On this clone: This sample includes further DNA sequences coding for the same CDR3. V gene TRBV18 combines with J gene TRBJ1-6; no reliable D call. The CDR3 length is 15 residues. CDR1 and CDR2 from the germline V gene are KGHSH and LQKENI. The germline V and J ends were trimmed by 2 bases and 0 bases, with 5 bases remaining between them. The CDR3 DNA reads TGTGCCAGCTCACCAGAAAGCTCCTATAATTCACCCCTCCACTTT. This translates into CASSPESSYNSPLHF.

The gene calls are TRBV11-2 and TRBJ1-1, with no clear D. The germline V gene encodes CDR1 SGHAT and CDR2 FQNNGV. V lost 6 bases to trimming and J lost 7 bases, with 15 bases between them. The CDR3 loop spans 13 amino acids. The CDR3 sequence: CASSTRGAVEAFF. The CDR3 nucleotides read TGTGCCAGCAGTACCCGGGGAGCAGTTGAAGCTTTCTTT. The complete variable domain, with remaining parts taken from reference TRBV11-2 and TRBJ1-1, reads EAGVAQSPRYKIIEKRQSVAFWCNPISGHATLYWYQQILGQGPKLLIQFQNNGVVDDSQLPKDRFSAERLKGVDSTLKIQPAKLEDSAVYLCASSTRGAVEAFFGQGTRLTVV.